A single sample is the source of the 20 T cell receptor beta chains below, sequenced in a study of long-term antiretroviral therapy in people with HIV. The libraries were made with immunoSEQ v3.0 at survey level. Assay: immunoSEQ multiplex PCR; the TCRdb copy retains only in-frame clones and omits some. Of some 38,000 clones listed, 80% to 85% are singletons. The source material was unsorted PBMCs, sampled 1.5 years after starting antiretroviral therapy. The receptors shown here come from a man aged 18 to 29 with HIV.

V and J are TRBV27 and TRBJ2-1; D is possibly TRBD1 (5 bases). Trimming pared 5 bases from V and 3 bases from J, leaving 14 bases between. The CDR3 is 15 amino acids. Germline CDR1 MNHEY, CDR2 SMNVEV (reference sequence). The CDR3 loop reads CASSLLRGGYNEQFF. The CDR3 region has the DNA TGTGCCAGCAGTCTCCTTAGGGGCGGCTACAATGAGCAGTTCTTC.

The CDR3 nucleotides read TGTGCCAGCAGCCCGAGGACTAGCGGGAGTTCGACCGGGGAGCTGTTTTTT. This sequence encodes CASSPRTSGSSTGELFF. The gene calls are TRBV7-2 and TRBJ2-2; 13 positions agree with TRBD2. Germline CDR1 SGHTA, CDR2 FQGNSA. V shed 5 bases, J shed 5 bases, and the junction held 8 bases outside the gene matches. The CDR3 is 17 amino acids.

The V gene is TRBV4-3, the J gene TRBJ2-1; unclear D gene. V was cut by 4 bases and J by 11 bases, with 15 bases left in between. The CDR3 has 13 amino acids. From germline, CDR1 is LGHNA and CDR2 YSLEER. For the CDR3, the DNA is TGCGCCAGCAGCCCACGGACCGGCCGACAGCAGTTCTTC. Its protein is CASSPRTGRQQFF.

V usage is TRBV14 and J usage is TRBJ2-2; D is tentatively TRBD1 or TRBD2 (5 bases each). Trimming left V 0 bases short and J 6 bases short, with 11 bases between. CDR3 size: 15 residues. CDR1 and CDR2 from the germline V gene are SGHDN and FVKESK. The CDR3: CASSQDRGTAGELFF. For the CDR3, the DNA is TGTGCCAGCAGCCAAGATCGAGGGACGGCCGGGGAGCTGTTTTTT.

This clone has only a few counts. Other DNA sequences in this specimen translate into the identical CDR3. J is TRBJ2-1 and V is TRBV10-3; perhaps TRBD2 as D (6 bases). V was clipped by 10 bases and J by 4 bases, with 11 bases between them. The CDR3 is 12 amino acids. The V gene's germline CDR1 is ENHRY and CDR2 SYGVKD. This chain's CDR3 is CATRDSYNEQFF. The CDR3 bases are TGTGCCACCCGGGACTCTTACAATGAGCAGTTCTTC.

The chain combines TRBV7-2 with TRBJ1-1, with no clear D. Germline CDR1 and CDR2: SGHTA and FQGNSA. V gave up 4 bases and J gave up 1 base, with 10 bases separating them. This CDR3 comprises 14 residues. The CDR3 sequence: CASSSIVTNTEAFF. The CDR3 nucleotides are TGTGCCAGCAGCTCAATCGTCACGAACACTGAAGCTTTCTTT. Combining the CDR3 with reference TRBV7-2 and TRBJ1-1 gives the whole variable domain GAGVSQSPSNKVTEKGKDVELRCDPISGHTALYWYRQSLGQGLEFLIYFQGNSAPDKSGLPSDRFSAERTGGSVSTLTIQRTQQEDSAVYLCASSSIVTNTEAFFGQGTRLTVV.

The CDR3, as DNA: TGTGCCTGGAGTGTAGATGCTCCGTTTAGGTACGAGCAGTACTTC. Its protein is CAWSVDAPFRYEQYF. The chain is built from TRBV30 and TRBJ2-7; D call uncertain. V was shortened by 0 bases and J by 4 bases, with 16 bases between the two germline ends. This CDR3 spans 15 amino acids. Germline CDR1 and CDR2: GTSNPN and SVGIG (reference sequence).

This chain uses TRBV7-9 with TRBJ2-1; 8 nucleotides match TRBD2. CDR1 is SEHNR, CDR2 FQNEAQ, per germline (reference sequence). With 2 bases clipped from V and 5 bases from J, the junction kept 11 bases outside the gene matches. CDR3 length: 17 residues. Written as DNA, the CDR3 is TGTGCCAGCAGCTTAACCCCGGGGAGCGGGAGCCACAATGAGCAGTTCTTC. Its protein product is CASSLTPGSGSHNEQFF. The variable domain in full, with the rest retrieved from reference TRBV7-9 and TRBJ2-1, is DTGVSQNPRHKITKRGQNVTFRCDPISEHNRLYWYRQTLGQGPEFLTYFQNEAQLEKSRLLSDRFSAERPKGSFSTLEIQRTEQGDSAMYLCASSLTPGSGSHNEQFFGPGTRLTVL.

The genes are TRBV28 and TRBJ2-7; 9 positions match TRBD2. This CDR3 region has 14 residues. J was trimmed by 3 bases and V by 6 bases; bases with no gene match: 6. Germline V gene data show CDR1 as MDHEN and CDR2 as SYDVKM. CDR3 residues: CASSHLAGYYEQYF. The DNA of the CDR3 is TGTGCCAGCAGCCACCTAGCGGGGTACTACGAGCAGTACTTC.

Of note for this clone: Other DNA variants within this sample encode the same CDR3. The rearrangement joins TRBV5-4 to TRBJ2-7, with 10 bases lining up with TRBD2. The CDR3 loop spans 14 amino acids. Germline values: CDR1 SGHNT, CDR2 YYREEE (reference sequence). Trimming cost V 1 base and J 6 bases; bases outside gene matches: 4. Here the CDR3 reads CASSLPSGSLEQYF. The CDR3 DNA reads TGTGCCAGCAGCTTGCCTAGCGGGAGTCTCGAGCAGTACTTC.

This chain uses TRBV15 with TRBJ2-7; 11 nucleotides align to TRBD1. The length of the CDR3 is 13 residues. The germline V gene has CDR1 LNHNV and CDR2 YYDKDF (reference sequence). V gave up 4 bases and J gave up 7 bases; unmatched junction bases: 3. The chain's CDR3 is CATSKDRGREQYF. The CDR3 coding sequence is TGTGCCACCAGCAAGGACAGGGGGCGAGAGCAGTACTTC.

Comment on this clone: The junction does not match germline at one end; this may be a read error. The rearrangement joins TRBV7-9 to TRBJ2-3; 10 positions agree with TRBD2. This CDR3 has 15 residues. CDR1 is SEHNR, CDR2 FQNEAQ, per germline (reference sequence). The CDR3 DNA follows: TGTGCCAGCAGCATAGCGGGAGGAATAGGAGATACGCAGTATTTT. It encodes CASSIAGGIGDTQYF.

This clone showed up just a few times. The V gene is TRBV9, the J gene TRBJ1-2; 11 bases line up with TRBD1. The germline gives CDR1 SGDLS, CDR2 YYNGEE. The J segment lost 8 bases and the V segment lost 4 bases, leaving 13 bases of the junction unmatched. CDR3 length: 16 residues. CDR3 in DNA: TGTGCCAGCAGCTCACGGACAGGGGGCCCATTGAGCGGCTACACCTTC. This translates into CASSSRTGGPLSGYTF.

The chain is built from TRBV19 and TRBJ1-1, with D uncertain. Germline V gene lookup returns CDR1 LNHDA and CDR2 SQIVND (reference sequence). V was clipped by 11 bases and J by 4 bases, with 20 bases between them. The length of the CDR3 is 14 residues. The CDR3 protein is CAVQPGYGVTEAFF. The CDR3, as DNA: TGTGCCGTTCAACCTGGGTACGGGGTCACTGAAGCTTTCTTT.

The chain joins TRBV15 to TRBJ1-1, with a weak D call TRBD1 (6 bases). V lost 1 base and J lost 3, with 6 bases in between. CDR3 length: 13 residues. Germline lookup yields CDR1 LNHNV and CDR2 YYDKDF (reference sequence). CDR3 DNA: TGTGCCACCAGCAGAGGACAGGACACTGAAGCTTTCTTT. Translating it yields CATSRGQDTEAFF.

The V gene is TRBV28, the J gene TRBJ1-2; D unresolved. Trimming removed 6 bases at V and 4 bases at J, with 12 bases between. The CDR3 loop spans 13 amino acids. In germline, CDR1 is MDHEN, CDR2 SYDVKM. The CDR3 sequence is CASSHNQRYGYTF. The CDR3 region has the DNA TGTGCCAGCAGCCATAACCAGCGCTATGGCTACACCTTC.

CDR3 DNA: TGTGCCAGTAGTACCTTAGGTCAAGGCCCGATCCCCTATGGCTACACCTTC. This translates into CASSTLGQGPIPYGYTF. The chain uses TRBV19 and TRBJ1-2; D is uncertain. Trimming removed 4 bases from V and 4 bases from J, with 22 bases in between. The CDR3 is 17 residues long. CDR1 LNHDA and CDR2 SQIVND come from the germline V gene (reference sequence).

The J gene is TRBJ2-5, the V gene TRBV5-6; possibly TRBD1 for D (5 bases). CDR3 length: 13 residues. V lost 1 base and J lost 5, with 9 bases in between. Germline V gene sequence: CDR1 SGHDT, CDR2 YYEEEE. The CDR3 coding sequence is TGTGCCAGCAGCTTGTACAGGATTGAGACCCAGTACTTC. The encoded protein is CASSLYRIETQYF.

The chain employs TRBV28 and TRBJ1-1; 7 bases agree with TRBD1. With 3 bases clipped from V and 5 bases from J, the junction kept 6 bases outside the gene matches. CDR3 size: 14 residues. CDR1 and CDR2 (germline): MDHEN, SYDVKM. The CDR3 DNA reads TGTGCCAGCAGTTTGGACGCAGGGGGAACTGAAGCTTTCTTT. Protein product: CASSLDAGGTEAFF. Filled out from reference TRBV28 and TRBJ1-1, the complete variable domain reads DVKVTQSSRYLVKRTGEKVFLECVQDMDHENMFWYRQDPGLGLRLIYFSYDVKMKEKGDIPEGYSVSREKKERFSLILESASTNQTSMYLCASSLDAGGTEAFFGQGTRLTVV.

The rearrangement joins TRBV4-3 to TRBJ2-5, with D perhaps matching TRBD1 (6 bases). This CDR3 has 14 amino acids. V gave up 0 bases and J gave up 4 bases, with 9 bases separating them. Germline V lookup: CDR1 LGHNA, CDR2 YSLEER. CDR3 nucleotides: TGCGCCAGCAGCCAAGAAATAGGGGGAGAGACCCAGTACTTC. Its protein is CASSQEIGGETQYF.